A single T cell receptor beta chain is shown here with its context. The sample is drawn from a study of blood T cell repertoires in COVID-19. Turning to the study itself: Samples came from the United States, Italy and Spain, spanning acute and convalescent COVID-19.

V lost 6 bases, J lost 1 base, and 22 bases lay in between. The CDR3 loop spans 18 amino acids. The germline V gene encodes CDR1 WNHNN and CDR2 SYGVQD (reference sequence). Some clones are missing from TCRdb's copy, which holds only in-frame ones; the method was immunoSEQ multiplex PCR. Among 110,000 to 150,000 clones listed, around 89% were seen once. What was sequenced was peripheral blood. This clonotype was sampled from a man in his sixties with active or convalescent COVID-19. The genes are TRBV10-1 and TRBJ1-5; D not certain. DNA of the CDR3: TGCGCCAGCAGCGCCCCGCGGGGAATAGGTAGGAGCAATCAGCCCCAGCATTTT. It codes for CASSAPRGIGRSNQPQHF.